The 27 T cell receptor beta chains below were found in one sample sequenced in a study of blood T cells in healthy people across ages. Alongside a J-beta primer mix, a sample-barcoded 5' primer served in a second PCR lasting roughly 7 to 11 cycles. TCRdb used MiXCR to reprocess the 5' RACE reads, holding one entry per CDR3 protein. The table shows approximately 770,000 distinct CDR3 sequences, with 58% occurring only once. Sequencing was performed on blood. These receptors came from a man in his thirties or forties in good health.

Remarks on this clonotype: Its ends do not fully match the called genes, so a read error is possible. The CDR3 here is CASIRVAVEAKNIQYF. The CDR3 DNA follows: TGTGCTAGCATCCGGGTGGCGGTTGAAGCCAAAAACATTCAGTACTTC. This chain connects TRBV7-7 to TRBJ2-4; unclear D gene. Germline V gene sequence: CDR1 SSHAT, CDR2 FNYEAQ (reference sequence). The CDR3 is 16 residues long.

This sequence joins TRBV28 and TRBJ2-7, with D hard to call. This CDR3 has 12 amino acids. Looked up from germline, CDR1 is MDHEN and CDR2 is SYDVKM. V was trimmed by 10 bases and J by 2 bases, leaving 12 bases between them. The CDR3 reads CATSSRTYEQYF. CDR3 DNA sequence: TGTGCCACCTCCAGCAGAACCTACGAGCAGTACTTC.

V is TRBV7-2 and J is TRBJ2-4, with TRBD2 as a possible D gene (6 bases). V was cut by 4 bases and J by 0 bases, with 16 bases left in between. The germline gives CDR1 SGHTA, CDR2 FQGNSA. The CDR3 is 17 amino acids. CDR3 bases: TGTGCCAGCAGCTATACCGCGGGACGCCTAGCCAAAAACATTCAGTACTTC. Translation: CASSYTAGRLAKNIQYF.

This clonotype has at least ten counts. The chain uses TRBV5-1 and TRBJ2-1, with TRBD1 identical over 7 bases. Looked up from germline, CDR1 is SGHRS and CDR2 is YFSETQ. This CDR3 contains 13 residues. Trimming removed 4 bases from V and 3 bases from J; junction bases left unmatched: 1. The CDR3 region is CASSRDSYNEQFF. In DNA form, the CDR3 reads TGCGCCAGCAGCCGGGACAGCTACAATGAGCAGTTCTTC. Based on the CDR3 plus reference TRBV5-1 and TRBJ2-1, the full variable domain is KAGVTQTPRYLIKTRGQQVTLSCSPISGHRSVSWYQQTPGQGLQFLFEYFSETQRNKGNFPGRFSGRQFSNSRSEMNVSTLELGDSALYLCASSRDSYNEQFFGPGTRLTVL.

This chain joins TRBV20-1 and TRBJ2-1; 14 nucleotides match TRBD2. Per the germline V gene, CDR1 is DFQATT and CDR2 is SNEGSKA (reference sequence). With 4 bases clipped from V and 4 bases from J, the junction kept 9 bases outside the gene matches. The CDR3 length is 17 residues. The CDR3 region has the DNA TGCAGTGCTACCTCGCACCGACTAGCGGGGGGGTACAATGAGCAGTTCTTC. Amino acid sequence: CSATSHRLAGGYNEQFF.

This clonotype was seen only a few times. The J gene is TRBJ1-2, the V gene TRBV27, with D perhaps TRBD1 (6 bases). V shed 2 bases and J shed 8 bases, with 12 bases lying between them. In germline, CDR1 is MNHEY, CDR2 SMNVEV (reference sequence). This CDR3 has 13 residues. The CDR3 loop is CASSLGSRGGYTF. The CDR3, as DNA: TGTGCCAGCAGTTTAGGTTCCAGGGGAGGCTACACCTTC.

The chain links TRBV7-8 to TRBJ2-7; D is uncertain. Germline assignment: CDR1 SGHVS and CDR2 FQNEAQ. This CDR3 is 15 amino acids long. V was shortened by 0 bases and J by 0 bases, with 9 bases between the two germline ends. The CDR3 is CASSLALTDSYEQYF. The CDR3 DNA follows: TGTGCCAGCAGCTTAGCACTGACGGACTCCTACGAGCAGTACTTC.

The chain recombines TRBV29-1 with TRBJ2-7; 13 bases align to TRBD2. CDR1 is SQVTM and CDR2 is ANQGSEA in the germline V gene. This CDR3 is built from 16 residues. Losses at the gene ends were 4 bases for V and 4 bases for J; bases not matched to a gene: 10. CDR3 bases: TGCAGCGTTGTGGTCGGCAGACTAGCGGGAGGTTACGAGCAGTACTTC. This gives the protein CSVVVGRLAGGYEQYF.

V usage is TRBV7-2 and J usage is TRBJ2-1, with D maybe TRBD2 (6 bases). Germline V gene sequence: CDR1 SGHTA, CDR2 FQGNSA. V lost 0 bases to trimming and J lost 9 bases, with 15 bases between them. The CDR3 loop spans 15 amino acids. CDR3 protein: CASSLAASVYSEQFF. CDR3 DNA sequence: TGTGCCAGCAGCTTAGCGGCTAGCGTGTACTCTGAGCAGTTCTTC.

The rearrangement uses TRBV3-1 and TRBJ2-5, with TRBD2 identical over 8 bases. Germline assignment: CDR1 LGHDT and CDR2 YNNKEL (reference sequence). J gave up 5 bases and V 1 base, and 12 bases lay outside the gene matches. There are 17 residues in the CDR3. CDR3 nucleotides: TGTGCCAGCAGCCAAGCTTATAGCGGGACGGCATGGGAGACCCAGTACTTC. Amino acid sequence: CASSQAYSGTAWETQYF.

This clonotype was counted a few times. This chain joins TRBV20-1 and TRBJ2-5, with TRBD2 identical over 10 bases. The CDR3 sequence is 14 residues long. V gave up 4 bases and J gave up 5 bases; unmatched junction bases: 7. CDR1 DFQATT and CDR2 SNEGSKA come from the germline V gene (reference sequence). In DNA form, the CDR3 reads TGCAGTGCTACGGGACTAGCGTCGAGCGAGACCCAGTACTTC. Its translation is CSATGLASSETQYF.

This clonotype was found many times. The chain carries TRBV11-1 and TRBJ2-1, with 7 positions matching TRBD2. J gave up 7 bases and V 4 bases, and 13 bases lay outside the gene matches. The CDR3 extends over 16 amino acids. Per germline, CDR1 SGHAT and CDR2 FQDESV (reference sequence). In DNA form, the CDR3 reads TGTGCCAGCAGCTCCCCGGAGGCGGGAGTAGGGAATGAGCAGTTCTTC. As protein: CASSSPEAGVGNEQFF.

This clonotype was observed a handful of times. This chain joins TRBV10-3 and TRBJ2-1; tentatively, D is TRBD2 (6 bases). The CDR3 totals 13 residues. Trimming cost V 5 bases and J 10 bases, with 15 bases left between them. CDR1 is ENHRY, CDR2 SYGVKD, per germline. CDR3 amino acids: CAISTSQKAEQFF. The CDR3 nucleotides read TGTGCCATCAGTACTAGCCAAAAGGCGGAGCAGTTCTTC.

This clonotype was detected once. The chain joins TRBV21-1 to TRBJ2-3; the table assigns TRBD2, which was not confirmed against the DNA. TRBV21-1 has pseudogene status. The CDR3 runs 18 residues. The CDR3 DNA follows: TGTGCCAGCAGCAAACCTCTAAAGCGGGAGATGAGCACAGATACGCAGTATTTT. Translating gives CASSKPLKREMSTDTQYF.

This rearrangement joins TRBV6-5 to TRBJ2-7; 9 bases match TRBD1. V lost 10 bases and J lost 2; bases outside the gene matches: 12. This CDR3 contains 15 residues. CDR1 and CDR2 (germline): MNHEY, SVGAGI. DNA for the CDR3: TGTGCCACACGGCGGGACAGGGCAGGGGCCTACGAGCAGTACTTC. Translated: CATRRDRAGAYEQYF.

The chain uses TRBV29-1 and TRBJ2-7, with D maybe TRBD2 (6 bases). The ends were cut back, 5 bases at V and 5 bases at J, with 19 bases in the middle. There are 14 residues in the CDR3. Germline values: CDR1 SQVTM, CDR2 ANQGSEA. CDR3 protein: CSVFKGGSIHEQYF. The CDR3 nucleotides read TGCAGCGTTTTTAAAGGAGGGTCTATCCACGAGCAGTACTTC.

This clonotype came up a few times. CDR3 nucleotide sequence: TGTGCCAGCAGTTTCGGGGACGAGCAGTACTTC. Residues: CASSFGDEQYF. The V gene is TRBV12-3 or TRBV12-4, the J gene TRBJ2-7, with D perhaps matching TRBD2 (5 bases). There are 11 residues in the CDR3. The germline V and J ends were trimmed by 3 bases and 5 bases, with 5 bases remaining between them.

This clonotype was counted many times. This chain joins TRBV20-1 and TRBJ2-3; 9 bases are shared with TRBD2. This CDR3 is built from 13 residues. Germline CDR1 is DFQATT and CDR2 is SNEGSKA (reference sequence). V trimming: 7 bases; J trimming: 5 bases; junction bases outside the gene matches: 7. In nucleotides, the CDR3 is TGCAGTGGCGGGGGGGCAGCAGGAGATACGCAGTATTTT. Amino acids: CSGGGAAGDTQYF.

V usage is TRBV4-2 and J usage is TRBJ1-2; D gene uncertain. The CDR3 contains 14 residues. Trimming removed 0 bases at V and 8 bases at J, with 13 bases between. In germline, CDR1 is LGHNA, CDR2 YNFKEQ. The CDR3 region has the DNA TGTGCCAGCAGCCAAGAAGTTAAGGATGGGGGCTACACCTTC. It translates to CASSQEVKDGGYTF.

This clonotype was picked up many times. The chain employs TRBV20-1 and TRBJ1-1; a weak D match, TRBD1 (6 bases). V was pared by 6 bases and J by 0 bases, with 17 bases between. The CDR3 consists of 15 residues. In germline, CDR1 is DFQATT, CDR2 SNEGSKA (reference sequence). This CDR3 is CSAKARGRMNTEAFF. In nucleotides, the CDR3 is TGCAGTGCCAAAGCCAGGGGCCGCATGAACACTGAAGCTTTCTTT.

The chain carries TRBV7-9 and TRBJ2-5, with D tentatively TRBD1 or TRBD2 (5 bases each). This CDR3 region has 13 residues. V was pared by 7 bases and J by 11 bases, with 20 bases between. In germline, CDR1 is SEHNR, CDR2 FQNEAQ (reference sequence). The CDR3 bases are TGTGCCAGCAAACGGGACGGTAACAATGAGCAGTACTTC. It codes for CASKRDGNNEQYF.

A word on this clonotype: Compared with germline, one end of the junction differs, possibly owing to a read error. The chain joins TRBV11-3 to TRBJ2-3; D is unresolved. CDR3 length equals 13 residues. Germline CDR1 is SGHNT and CDR2 is YENEEA. The CDR3 bases are TGTGCCGGCAGCCCCTTTGGTCAGGATACGCAGTATTTT. It is translated as CAGSPFGQDTQYF.

The chain has TRBV7-9 and TRBJ2-7, with D possibly being TRBD2 (6 bases). Germline CDR1 and CDR2: SEHNR and FQNEAQ (reference sequence). Trimming took off 8 bases at V and 0 bases at J, with 17 bases between the two ends. The CDR3 runs to 15 residues. For the CDR3, the DNA is TGTGCCAGCCAAAAGGGAGTGGACTACTCCTACGAGCAGTACTTC. Residues: CASQKGVDYSYEQYF.

The V call is TRBV20-1, the J call TRBJ2-1, with D maybe TRBD1 (6 bases). Trimming took off 5 bases at V and 8 bases at J, with 7 bases between the two ends. Per the germline V gene, CDR1 is DFQATT and CDR2 is SNEGSKA (reference sequence). The CDR3 runs to 10 residues. The CDR3 DNA reads as TGCAGTGCTGAGGGGGATGAGCAGTTCTTC. As protein: CSAEGDEQFF.

The sample holds a few counts of this clonotype. The chain links TRBV20-1 to TRBJ2-3; TRBD2 matches at 7 bases. Trimming cost V 2 bases and J 6 bases; bases outside gene matches: 8. The CDR3 has 14 residues. The V gene's germline CDR1 is DFQATT and CDR2 SNEGSKA (reference sequence). CDR3 in amino acids: CSARLRTRGDTQYF. In DNA form, the CDR3 reads TGCAGTGCTAGACTTAGGACTAGAGGCGATACGCAGTATTTT.

The chain uses TRBV27 and TRBJ2-1, with TRBD2 matching 13 bases. Germline CDR1 MNHEY, CDR2 SMNVEV (reference sequence). J was trimmed by 6 bases and V by 5 bases; bases with no gene match: 4. The CDR3 runs to 15 residues. CDR3 nucleotides: TGTGCCAGCAGTGGATGGACTAGCGGGAGCAATGAGCAGTTCTTC. This gives the protein CASSGWTSGSNEQFF.

With regard to this clonotype: One junction end does not reproduce the germline sequence, and a read error may be involved. The rearrangement links TRBV9 to TRBJ1-3; the D gene is possibly TRBD1 (6 bases). CDR1 is SGDLS, CDR2 YYNGEE, per germline. The CDR3 sequence is 16 residues long. The CDR3 DNA reads as TGTACCAGCAGCGTAGGTGACGGGGGCATAGGAAACACCATATATTTT. Its protein product is CTSSVGDGGIGNTIYF.